The sample holds a few counts of the clone carrying this T cell receptor beta chain. The sample originates from a study of OX40 agonist ivuxolimab in advanced cancers. Study details: The eligibility criteria allowed prior anti-PD-1, anti-PD-L1 or anti-CTLA-4 therapy, and 40% had some.

The CDR3 totals 17 residues. CDR1 is SGDLS and CDR2 is YYNGEE in the germline V gene. V lost 0 bases and J lost 4; bases outside the gene matches: 10. Libraries were prepared by immunoSEQ multiplex PCR; TCRdb keeps only in-frame clonotypes and omits some of them. The repertoire holds about 36,000 clones, around two thirds seen once, with around a sixth in the top ten. This chain connects TRBV9 to TRBJ2-5; 9 bases match TRBD1. Specimen: CD4+ or CD8+ T cells sorted from blood, collected in a trial of the OX40 agonist ivuxolimab. The TCR originated in an adult with an advanced solid tumor such as melanoma, head and neck, liver or kidney cancer. In DNA form, the CDR3 reads TGTGCCAGCAGCGTAGAAGGCACAGGGGGCAGGGGAGAGACCCAGTACTTC. Protein sequence: CASSVEGTGGRGETQYF.